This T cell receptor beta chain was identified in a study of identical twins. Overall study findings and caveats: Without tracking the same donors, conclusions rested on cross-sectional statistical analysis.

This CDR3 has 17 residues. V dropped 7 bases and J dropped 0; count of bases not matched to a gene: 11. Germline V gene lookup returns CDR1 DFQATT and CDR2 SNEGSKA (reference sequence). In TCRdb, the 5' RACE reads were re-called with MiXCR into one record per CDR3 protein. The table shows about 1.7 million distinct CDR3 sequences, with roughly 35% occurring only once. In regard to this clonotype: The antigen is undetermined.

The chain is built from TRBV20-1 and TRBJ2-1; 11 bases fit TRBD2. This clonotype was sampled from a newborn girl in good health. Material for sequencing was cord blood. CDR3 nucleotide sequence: TGCAGTGTTGGACTAGCGGGTATTCATGACTCCTACAATGAGCAGTTCTTC. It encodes CSVGLAGIHDSYNEQFF.